The clone carrying this T cell receptor (beta chain) was recorded many times. Antigen unknown. Molecular barcoded adaptors covering alpha/delta and beta/gamma chains were used on approximately 400 ng RNA. TCRdb processed the reads anew with MiXCR; each CDR3 protein has one entry. The table lists 85,000 to 100,000 distinct CDR3 sequences, roughly a fifth of them singletons, with about an eighth in the top ten. This entry is derived from a study of read filtering for tumor transcriptome and immune sequencing. Notes on the study in general: The sorted CD138-negative fraction was a mixed bone marrow immune population, not purified T cells.

The CDR3 is 17 amino acids. Germline CDR1 reads SGHTA; CDR2 reads FQGNSA. J lost 2 bases, V lost 3 bases, and 8 bases had no gene match. Sequencing was performed on a population of CD138-negative cells sorted from bone marrow. This sequence joins TRBV7-2 and TRBJ1-4; 8 bases agree with TRBD1. This sequence originates from a donor aged 40 or over with multiple myeloma. CDR3 DNA: TGTGCCAGCAGCTTGCAACCTCGACAGGGGACTAATGAAAAACTGTTTTTT. It yields the protein CASSLQPRQGTNEKLFF.